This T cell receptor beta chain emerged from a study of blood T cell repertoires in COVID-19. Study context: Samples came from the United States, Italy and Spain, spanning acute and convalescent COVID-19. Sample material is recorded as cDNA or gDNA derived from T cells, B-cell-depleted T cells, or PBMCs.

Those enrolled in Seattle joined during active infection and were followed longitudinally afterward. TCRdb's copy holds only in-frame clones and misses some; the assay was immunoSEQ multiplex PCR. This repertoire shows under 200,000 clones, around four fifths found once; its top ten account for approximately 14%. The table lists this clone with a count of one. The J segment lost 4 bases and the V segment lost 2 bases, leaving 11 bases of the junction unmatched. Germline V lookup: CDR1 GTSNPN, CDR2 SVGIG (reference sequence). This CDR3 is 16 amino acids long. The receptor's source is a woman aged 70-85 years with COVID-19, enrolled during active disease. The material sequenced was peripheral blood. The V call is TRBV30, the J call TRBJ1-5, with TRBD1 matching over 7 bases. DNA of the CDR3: TGTGCCTGGAGTCCTCGGGGACAGATAACTAATCAGCCCCAGCATTTT. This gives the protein CAWSPRGQITNQPQHF.